This T cell receptor (beta chain) derives from a study of OX40 agonist ivuxolimab in advanced cancers. This clone was counted between two and nine times. One end of the junction fails to match germline, which may point to a read error. Patients with autoimmune history or systemic immunosuppression were excluded. The assay was immunoSEQ multiplex PCR, and TCRdb's table has in-frame clones only and misses some. The sample consists of 49,000 or so clones, about 88% of them appearing once. The CDR3 has 13 amino acids. CDR1 is SSHAT and CDR2 is FNYEAQ in the germline V gene (reference sequence). The TCR was taken from an adult with an advanced solid tumor such as melanoma, head and neck, liver or kidney cancer. The chain has TRBV7-7 and TRBJ1-1; D gene ambiguous. The sequencing used CD4+ or CD8+ T cells sorted from blood, collected in a trial of the OX40 agonist ivuxolimab. Here the CDR3 reads CASSLAESTEAFF. CDR3 sequence (DNA): TGTGCTAGCAGCTTAGCAGAGAGCACTGAAGCTTTCTTT.